Given below is one T cell receptor (beta chain) in context. Its antigen is undetermined. Read data end 3 residues before the CDR3 end; the end is taken from the germline J gene. This specimen belongs to a study of T cell clonality in common variable immunodeficiency. General study points: Fewer deletions and N-nucleotide insertions were reportedly seen in common variable immunodeficiency TCR beta sequences.

Sequencing used immunoSEQ multiplex PCR; TCRdb keeps in-frame clones, though not all of them. This sample carries tens of thousands of clones, none of them present only once. Most patients and controls had Caucasian heritage. Per the germline V gene, CDR1 is SGHRS and CDR2 is YFSETQ. V gave up 3 bases and J gave up 3 bases; unmatched junction bases: 7. CDR3 length equals 15 residues. The receptor was derived from a human donor with common variable immunodeficiency. V gene TRBV5-1 combines with J gene TRBJ2-7, with 9 bases identical to TRBD1. The sequenced sample consisted of peripheral blood mononuclear cells. The part of the CDR3 DNA that was read is TGCGCCAGCAGCTGGGCGGGACAGGGTGACTACGAG. This codes for CASSWAGQGDYE. The entire CDR3 is CASSWAGQGDYEQYF.